This T cell receptor beta chain came from a study of T cell responses to AZD1222 COVID-19 vaccine. Libraries were prepared by immunoSEQ multiplex PCR; TCRdb keeps only in-frame clonotypes and omits some of them. The data show under 200,000 clones, about 90% seen once. Findings of the study overall: With two AZD1222 doses given, Spike-specific TCR breadth and depth both rose.

Trimming shortened V by 5 bases and J by 0 bases, and 11 bases separated the two germline ends. The length of the CDR3 is 15 residues. The germline gives CDR1 LNHNV, CDR2 YYDKDF (reference sequence). In the case of this clone: Its cognate antigen is unknown.

This rearrangement joins TRBV15 to TRBJ1-5, with a weak D call TRBD1 (5 bases). Specimen: peripheral blood, collected on day 0 of AZD1222 vaccination. This receptor was obtained from an adult in good health. The CDR3 DNA reads as TGTGCCACCAGCGGGATCGGGGGTAGCAATCAGCCCCAGCATTTT. Amino acids: CATSGIGGSNQPQHF.